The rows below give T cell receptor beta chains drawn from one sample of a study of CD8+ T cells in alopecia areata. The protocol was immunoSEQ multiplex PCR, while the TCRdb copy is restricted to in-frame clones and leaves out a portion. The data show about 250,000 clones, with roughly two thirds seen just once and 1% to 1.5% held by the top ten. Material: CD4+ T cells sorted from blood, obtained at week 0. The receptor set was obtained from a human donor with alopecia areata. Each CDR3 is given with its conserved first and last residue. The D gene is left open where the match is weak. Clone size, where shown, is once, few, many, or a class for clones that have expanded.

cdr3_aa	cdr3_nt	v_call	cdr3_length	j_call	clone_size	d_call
CASNRGGSSYEQYF	TGTGCCAGCAACAGGGGGGGGTCCTCCTACGAGCAGTACTTC	TRBV7-2	14	TRBJ2-7	-	-
CASSLAATAGGYTF	TGCGCCAGCAGCTTGGCCGCGACAGCTGGAGGCTACACCTTC	TRBV5-1	14	TRBJ1-2	-	-
CATLDRGHSYNSPLHF	TGTGCCACTCTTGACAGGGGGCACTCCTATAATTCACCCCTCCACTTT	TRBV15	16	TRBJ1-6	-	TRBD1
CASSFGGGSPDTQYF	TGTGCCAGCAGCTTTGGTGGGGGCTCCCCAGATACGCAGTATTTT	TRBV7-3	15	TRBJ2-3	few	-
CSVGVLAGPTDTQYF	TGCAGCGTGGGGGTCCTGGCAGGCCCCACAGATACGCAGTATTTT	TRBV29-1	15	TRBJ2-3	-	-
CATSRSSGGAVGTQYF	TGTGCCACCAGCAGGTCTAGCGGGGGGGCCGTCGGGACCCAGTACTTC	TRBV15	16	TRBJ2-5	few	TRBD2
CASSLVGRNTEAFF	TGTGCCAGCAGCTTGGTAGGGAGGAACACTGAAGCTTTCTTT	TRBV5-6	14	TRBJ1-1	-	-
CASSPPSGLAAISYEQYF	TGTGCCAGCAGCCCACCGTCGGGGCTAGCGGCGATCTCCTACGAGCAGTACTTC	TRBV7-2	18	TRBJ2-7	-	TRBD2
CASSQGAGGEQPQHF	TGTGCCAGCAGCCAGGGGGCCGGCGGTGAACAGCCCCAGCATTTT	TRBV4-2	15	TRBJ1-5	-	-
CASSQGQAETQYF	TGCGCCAGCAGCCAAGGGCAGGCCGAGACCCAGTACTTC	TRBV4-1	13	TRBJ2-5	few	-
CASSLTPSTGQSYNEQFF	TGTGCCAGCAGCTTAACTCCCTCGACTGGGCAGTCCTACAATGAGCAGTTCTTC	TRBV7-2	18	TRBJ2-1	once	-
CASSVGDSPYEQYF	TGTGCCAGCAGCGTAGGGGACAGTCCCTACGAGCAGTACTTC	TRBV9	14	TRBJ2-7	-	TRBD1
CASSTGTSGGAGDTQYF	TGTGCCAGCAGCACCGGGACTAGCGGGGGGGCGGGAGATACGCAGTATTTT	TRBV5-4	17	TRBJ2-3	-	TRBD2
CASSSRATEAFF	TGTGCCAGCAGTTCCCGGGCCACTGAAGCTTTCTTT	TRBV11-2	12	TRBJ1-1	few	-
CASSFRRPMNEQFF	TGTGCCAGCAGCTTCCGCCGCCCGATGAATGAGCAGTTCTTC	TRBV7-9	14	TRBJ2-1	-	-
CASSVESLSGNTIYF	TGTGCCAGCAGCGTTGAAAGTCTCTCTGGAAACACCATATATTTT	TRBV9	15	TRBJ1-3	once	-
CSVWESGTEAFF	TGCAGCGTTTGGGAATCGGGAACTGAAGCTTTCTTT	TRBV29-1	12	TRBJ1-1	-	-
CAWSAPGVNSPLHF	TGTGCCTGGAGTGCCCCAGGGGTGAATTCACCCCTCCACTTT	TRBV30	14	TRBJ1-6	once	-
CACLKRAYEQYF	TGTGCCTGCCTAAAGAGAGCCTACGAGCAGTACTTC	TRBV30	12	TRBJ2-7	-	-
CASTRTGDTGELFF	TGTGCCAGCACTAGGACAGGGGACACCGGGGAGCTGTTTTTT	TRBV25-1	14	TRBJ2-2	-	TRBD1